This is a list of T cell receptor beta chains from one sample in a study of post-analysis software for immune sequencing data. TCRdb re-called the PCR reads with MiXCR, one entry per CDR3 protein. Of about 500,000 distinct CDR3 sequences listed, roughly 45% are singletons. Sequencing was performed on blood. The receptors were gathered from a girl aged 10-17 years with multiple sclerosis. The CDR3 runs from the conserved cysteine through the conserved F or W. The D gene is left open where the match is weak. Expanded clones get a size class; other rows say once, few or many, or leave the size out.

clone size: .; D gene: .; J gene: TRBJ2-7; V gene: TRBV6-6; CDR3 protein: CASSSDLWGEQYF; CDR3 DNA: TGTGCCAGCAGTTCTGATTTGTGGGGGGAGCAGTACTTC
clone size: .; D gene: .; J gene: TRBJ1-5; V gene: TRBV20-1; CDR3 protein: CSARTPGAEQPQHF; CDR3 DNA: TGCAGTGCTCGGACCCCTGGAGCAGAACAGCCCCAGCATTTT
clone size: few; D gene: .; J gene: TRBJ1-5; V gene: TRBV19; CDR3 protein: CASSIIGSPNQPQHF; CDR3 DNA: TGTGCCAGTAGTATTATAGGTTCACCAAATCAGCCCCAGCATTTT
clone size: .; D gene: .; J gene: TRBJ2-5; V gene: TRBV7-9; CDR3 protein: CASSSPDRDQETQYF; CDR3 DNA: TGTGCCAGCAGCTCCCCGGACCGAGACCAAGAGACCCAGTACTTC
clone size: few; D gene: TRBD2; J gene: TRBJ2-5; V gene: TRBV7-2; CDR3 protein: CASSSSGSQETQYF; CDR3 DNA: TGTGCCAGCAGCTCTAGCGGGAGCCAAGAGACCCAGTACTTC
clone size: .; D gene: .; J gene: TRBJ1-6; V gene: TRBV2; CDR3 protein: CASSVEGRHSPLHF; CDR3 DNA: TGTGCCAGCAGTGTGGAGGGCCGTCATTCACCCCTCCACTTT
clone size: .; D gene: TRBD2; J gene: TRBJ2-3; V gene: TRBV5-1; CDR3 protein: CASSLARSGVSTDTQYF; CDR3 DNA: TGCGCCAGCAGCTTGGCCAGGAGCGGGGTTAGCACAGATACGCAGTATTTT
clone size: .; D gene: TRBD1; J gene: TRBJ1-5; V gene: TRBV10-3; CDR3 protein: CAISGGQGFDQPQHF; CDR3 DNA: TGTGCCATCAGTGGGGGACAGGGGTTTGATCAGCCCCAGCATTTT
clone size: .; D gene: TRBD1; J gene: TRBJ2-3; V gene: TRBV4-1; CDR3 protein: CASSQGQGKTDTQYF; CDR3 DNA: TGCGCCAGCAGCCAAGGACAGGGAAAGACAGATACGCAGTATTTT
clone size: few; D gene: .; J gene: TRBJ2-5; V gene: TRBV27; CDR3 protein: CASSYTIQETQYF; CDR3 DNA: TGTGCCAGCAGTTACACTATCCAAGAGACCCAGTACTTC
clone size: .; D gene: .; J gene: TRBJ1-1; V gene: TRBV6-5; CDR3 protein: CASSAYRVNTEAFF; CDR3 DNA: TGTGCCAGCAGTGCATACAGGGTGAACACTGAAGCTTTCTTT
clone size: few; D gene: TRBD2; J gene: TRBJ2-1; V gene: TRBV9; CDR3 protein: CASGTGGREVNEQFF; CDR3 DNA: TGTGCCAGCGGGACTGGGGGGCGGGAGGTCAATGAGCAGTTCTTC
clone size: few; D gene: .; J gene: TRBJ1-1; V gene: TRBV6-1; CDR3 protein: CASSEPGLNTEAFF; CDR3 DNA: TGTGCCAGCAGTGAACCGGGTTTGAACACTGAAGCTTTCTTT
clone size: .; D gene: .; J gene: TRBJ2-1; V gene: TRBV6-6; CDR3 protein: CASSLDSGLLREQFF; CDR3 DNA: TGTGCCAGCAGTCTTGATTCGGGATTGCTGAGGGAGCAGTTCTTC
clone size: once; D gene: TRBD2; J gene: TRBJ2-7; V gene: TRBV7-2; CDR3 protein: CASSMSGRGYNEQYF; CDR3 DNA: TGTGCCAGCAGCATGAGCGGGAGAGGGTACAATGAGCAGTACTTC
clone size: .; D gene: TRBD1; J gene: TRBJ2-1; V gene: TRBV14; CDR3 protein: CASSRQGDSYNEQFF; CDR3 DNA: TGTGCCAGCAGCCGACAGGGGGACTCCTACAATGAGCAGTTCTTC
clone size: .; D gene: .; J gene: TRBJ1-4; V gene: TRBV5-5; CDR3 protein: CASSLAAGVKEKLFF; CDR3 DNA: TGTGCCAGCAGCTTGGCCGCAGGGGTAAAAGAAAAACTGTTTTTT
clone size: .; D gene: TRBD2; J gene: TRBJ2-7; V gene: TRBV20-1; CDR3 protein: CSAVMLAGGPFSYEQYF; CDR3 DNA: TGCAGTGCTGTTATGCTAGCGGGAGGCCCCTTCTCCTACGAGCAGTACTTC
clone size: .; D gene: TRBD2; J gene: TRBJ2-1; V gene: TRBV7-6; CDR3 protein: CASSLAGVAGGSYNEQFF; CDR3 DNA: TGTGCCAGCAGCTTAGCGGGGGTAGCGGGTGGCTCCTACAATGAGCAGTTCTTC
clone size: .; D gene: TRBD2; J gene: TRBJ2-5; V gene: TRBV28; CDR3 protein: CASTSLAGLETQYF; CDR3 DNA: TGTGCCAGCACCTCACTAGCGGGATTGGAGACCCAGTACTTC
clone size: few; D gene: TRBD2; J gene: TRBJ2-7; V gene: TRBV6-2/TRBV6-3; CDR3 protein: CASRRLAGLYEQYF; CDR3 DNA: TGTGCCAGCAGGAGACTAGCGGGACTCTACGAGCAGTACTTC
clone size: .; D gene: TRBD2; J gene: TRBJ2-7; V gene: TRBV6-2/TRBV6-3; CDR3 protein: CASSRTSGRTYEQYF; CDR3 DNA: TGTGCCAGCAGCCGGACTAGCGGGAGGACGTACGAGCAGTACTTC
clone size: .; D gene: .; J gene: TRBJ2-1; V gene: TRBV28; CDR3 protein: CASSFQYLNEQFF; CDR3 DNA: TGTGCCAGCAGTTTCCAGTATCTCAATGAGCAGTTCTTC
clone size: .; D gene: .; J gene: TRBJ2-1; V gene: TRBV9; CDR3 protein: CASNDSGADEQFF; CDR3 DNA: TGTGCCAGCAACGATTCAGGGGCGGATGAGCAGTTCTTC
clone size: .; D gene: TRBD2; J gene: TRBJ2-1; V gene: TRBV4-1; CDR3 protein: CASRELAGRNYNEQFF; CDR3 DNA: TGCGCCAGCAGGGAGCTAGCGGGACGCAATTACAATGAGCAGTTCTTC
clone size: few; D gene: .; J gene: TRBJ1-2; V gene: TRBV29-1; CDR3 protein: CSVEDLQGTYGYTF; CDR3 DNA: TGCAGCGTTGAAGATCTTCAGGGGACCTATGGCTACACCTTC
clone size: .; D gene: .; J gene: TRBJ1-2; V gene: TRBV9; CDR3 protein: CASSETSLPGVYGYTF; CDR3 DNA: TGTGCCAGCAGCGAGACGTCCCTCCCGGGGGTGTATGGCTACACCTTC